Following are 11 T cell receptor beta chains from one sample sequenced in a study of shared clonotypes between healthy human individuals. CD45RO-negative cells were positively selected for CCR7, leaving out terminally differentiated effector memory CD45RA+ cells. The data were produced by immunoSEQ multiplex PCR, yet TCRdb's version contains in-frame clones alone and is incomplete. The data show about 2 million clones, with roughly 95% seen just once and around 1.2% held by the top ten. Sequenced input: naive CD8+ T cells sorted from blood. These TCRs come from a man aged 18 to 30 in good health.

The chain combines TRBV27 with TRBJ1-6, with TRBD1 matching over 12 bases. The CDR3 is 15 residues long. Germline CDR1 MNHEY, CDR2 SMNVEV (reference sequence). J was trimmed by 10 bases and V by 6 bases; bases with no gene match: 7. The CDR3 is CASSLMGQGASPLHF. Written as DNA, the CDR3 is TGTGCCAGCAGCTTAATGGGACAGGGGGCCTCACCCCTCCACTTT.

With respect to this clone: Different DNA sequences within this sample yield the same CDR3. This chain uses TRBV18 with TRBJ1-6; D remains unclear. This CDR3 spans 13 amino acids. Germline CDR1 KGHSH, CDR2 LQKENI. The V and J ends lost 3 bases and 6 bases respectively, with 6 bases between them. The CDR3 spells CASSPGGNSPLHF. The CDR3 DNA follows: TGTGCCAGCTCACCTGGCGGTAATTCACCCCTCCACTTT.

V is TRBV21-1 and J is TRBJ2-7; TRBD2 was called by the table and not checked on the DNA. TRBV21-1 is designated a pseudogene. There are 15 residues in the CDR3. DNA of the CDR3: TGTGCCAGCAGCAGTAGCGGAAGATCCTCCTACGAGCAGTACTTC. It translates to CASSSSGRSSYEQYF.

The chain links TRBV2 to TRBJ1-1; D uncertain. This CDR3 is built from 16 residues. Germline-derived CDR1 and CDR2 are SNHLY and FYNNEI. Trimming removed 5 bases from V and 3 bases from J, with 19 bases in between. The CDR3 coding sequence is TGTGCCAGCAGTCCGTATTGGGTGTCGAGGGACACTGAAGCTTTCTTT. This gives the protein CASSPYWVSRDTEAFF.

The V call is TRBV4-1, the J call TRBJ1-5; D is unresolved. The CDR3 is 14 residues long. CDR1 and CDR2 from the germline V gene are MGHRA and YSYEKL. V was shortened by 1 base and J by 7 bases, with 11 bases between the two germline ends. CDR3 bases: TGCGCCAGCAGCCAAGCCGAGTTGAGCCAGCCCCAGCATTTT. Translation gives CASSQAELSQPQHF.

As concerns this clone: Different DNA sequences within this sample yield the same CDR3. The chain uses TRBV9 and TRBJ1-1; no firm D call. Between the trimmed V and J ends, which lost 2 bases and 4 bases, there was a span of 6 bases. CDR3 length: 12 residues. In germline, CDR1 is SGDLS, CDR2 YYNGEE. CDR3 amino acids: CASSVGGTEAFF. CDR3 nucleotide sequence: TGTGCCAGCAGCGTGGGTGGCACTGAAGCTTTCTTT. The full variable domain, in which reference TRBV9 and TRBJ1-1 provide the parts outside the CDR3, is DSGVTQTPKHLITATGQRVTLRCSPRSGDLSVYWYQQSLDQGLQFLIQYYNGEERAKGNILERFSAQQFPDLHSELNLSSLELGDSALYFCASSVGGTEAFFGQGTRLTVV.

The chain recombines TRBV30 with TRBJ1-1, with unresolved D. Trimming stripped 4 bases from V and 0 bases from J, with 9 bases between. CDR1 is GTSNPN and CDR2 is SVGIG in the germline V gene (reference sequence). CDR3 length: 13 amino acids. CDR3 sequence (DNA): TGTGCCTGGAACTTGGCCCTGAACACTGAAGCTTTCTTT. It specifies CAWNLALNTEAFF. The full variable domain, in which reference TRBV30 and TRBJ1-1 provide the parts outside the CDR3, is SQTIHQWPATLVQPVGSPLSLECTVEGTSNPNLYWYRQAAGRGLQLLFYSVGIGQISSEVPQNLSASRPQDRQFILSSKKLLLSDSGFYLCAWNLALNTEAFFGQGTRLTVV.

The rearrangement joins TRBV10-3 to TRBJ2-5; no reliable D call. The ends were cut back, 2 bases at V and 5 bases at J, with 15 bases in the middle. Germline CDR1 is ENHRY and CDR2 is SYGVKD. The CDR3 spans 15 residues. DNA of the CDR3: TGTGCCATCAGTGAGAAACGAGTCGGCAAGGAGACCCAGTACTTC. It is translated as CAISEKRVGKETQYF.

This chain links TRBV28 with TRBJ2-4; possibly TRBD2 for D (6 bases). The V gene's germline CDR1 is MDHEN and CDR2 SYDVKM. The CDR3 has 13 amino acids. V was trimmed by 4 bases and J by 8 bases, leaving 12 bases between them. The CDR3 spells CASSWGRPDIQYF. CDR3 DNA sequence: TGTGCCAGCAGTTGGGGGAGGCCGGACATTCAGTACTTC. The full variable domain, in which reference TRBV28 and TRBJ2-4 provide the parts outside the CDR3, is DVKVTQSSRYLVKRTGEKVFLECVQDMDHENMFWYRQDPGLGLRLIYFSYDVKMKEKGDIPEGYSVSREKKERFSLILESASTNQTSMYLCASSWGRPDIQYFGAGTRLSVL.

V usage is TRBV19 and J usage is TRBJ1-1, with D possibly TRBD1 on 5 matching bases. CDR3 size: 12 residues. Trimming pared 5 bases from V and 5 bases from J, leaving 9 bases between. CDR1 is LNHDA, CDR2 SQIVND, per germline (reference sequence). CDR3 nucleotide sequence: TGTGCCAGTAGTTTGGGGGTAACTGAAGCTTTCTTT. Protein sequence: CASSLGVTEAFF.

This chain links TRBV6-1 with TRBJ1-5; no clear D gene. V gave up 3 bases and J gave up 3 bases, with 15 bases separating them. The germline V gene has CDR1 MNHNS and CDR2 SASEGT. The length of the CDR3 is 16 residues. CDR3 loop: CASSEEMLGVNQPQHF. Written as DNA, the CDR3 is TGTGCCAGCAGTGAGGAGATGTTAGGAGTCAATCAGCCCCAGCATTTT.